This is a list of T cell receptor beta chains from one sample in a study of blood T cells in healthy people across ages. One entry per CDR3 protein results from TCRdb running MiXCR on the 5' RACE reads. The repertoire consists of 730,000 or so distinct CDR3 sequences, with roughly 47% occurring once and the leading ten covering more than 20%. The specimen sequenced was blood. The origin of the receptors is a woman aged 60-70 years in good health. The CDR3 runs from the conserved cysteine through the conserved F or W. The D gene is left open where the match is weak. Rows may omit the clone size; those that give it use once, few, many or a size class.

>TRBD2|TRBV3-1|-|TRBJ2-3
CASSEGGGGADTQYF
TGTGCCAGCAGCGAAGGGGGCGGGGGGGCAGATACGCAGTATTTT
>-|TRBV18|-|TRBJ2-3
CTSSPGGTDTDTQYF
TGTACCAGCTCACCAGGGGGGACAGACACAGATACGCAGTATTTT
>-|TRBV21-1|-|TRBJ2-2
CASSITGLAGELFF
TGTGCCAGCAGCATAACAGGGCTCGCCGGGGAGCTGTTTTTT
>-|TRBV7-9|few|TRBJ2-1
CASSLIRDGEQFF
TGTGCCAGCAGCTTGATCCGGGACGGTGAGCAGTTCTTC
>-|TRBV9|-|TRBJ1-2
CASSALSIGYTF
TGTGCCAGCAGCGCCCTATCTATTGGCTACACCTTC
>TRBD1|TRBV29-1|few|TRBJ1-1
CSLQDRVGAEAFF
TGCAGCTTGCAGGACAGGGTCGGGGCTGAAGCTTTCTTT
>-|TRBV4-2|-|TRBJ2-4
CASSQGLAEAVQYF
TGTGCCAGCAGCCAAGGGCTAGCAGAAGCGGTGCAGTACTTC
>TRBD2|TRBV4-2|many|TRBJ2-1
CASSLVSGGGKTPYNEQFF
TGTGCCAGCAGCCTTGTTAGCGGGGGAGGCAAAACACCGTACAATGAGCAGTTCTTC
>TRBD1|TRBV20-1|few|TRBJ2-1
CSAKDRGKGQGFNEQFF
TGCAGTGCTAAAGATCGGGGGAAGGGACAGGGTTTCAATGAGCAGTTCTTC
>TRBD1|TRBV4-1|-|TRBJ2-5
CASSSGQGVQETQYF
TGCGCCAGCAGCTCGGGACAGGGCGTCCAAGAGACCCAGTACTTC
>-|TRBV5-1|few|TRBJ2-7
CASTIGGTAANSYEQYF
TGCGCCAGCACCATTGGGGGGACTGCCGCTAACTCCTACGAGCAGTACTTC
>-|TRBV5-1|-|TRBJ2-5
CASSLLPGGETQYF
TGCGCCAGCAGCTTGTTGCCAGGAGGAGAGACCCAGTACTTC
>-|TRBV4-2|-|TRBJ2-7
CASSQDGAYNEQYF
TGTGCCAGCAGCCAAGATGGAGCCTACAATGAGCAGTACTTC
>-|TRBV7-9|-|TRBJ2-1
CASSPARYNEQFF
TGTGCCAGCAGCCCCGCCCGGTACAATGAGCAGTTCTTC
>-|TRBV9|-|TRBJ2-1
CASSVGSYKEQFF
TGTGCCAGCAGCGTAGGGTCCTACAAGGAGCAGTTCTTC
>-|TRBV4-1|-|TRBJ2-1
CASSQAQGFEQFF
TGCGCCAGCAGCCAAGCTCAGGGGTTTGAGCAGTTCTTC
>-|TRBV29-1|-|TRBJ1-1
CSVSRTVMNTEAFF
TGCAGCGTGTCTCGGACCGTGATGAACACTGAAGCTTTCTTT
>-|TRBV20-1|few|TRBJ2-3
CSARDGGAYTQYF
TGCAGTGCTAGAGACGGGGGTGCATATACGCAGTATTTT
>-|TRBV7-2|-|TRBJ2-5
CASSTDRSQETQYF
TGTGCCAGCAGCACGGACAGATCCCAAGAGACCCAGTACTTC
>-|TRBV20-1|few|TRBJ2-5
CSASPLSAGAGETQYF
TGCAGTGCTAGTCCCTTGTCGGCAGGGGCAGGGGAGACCCAGTACTTC
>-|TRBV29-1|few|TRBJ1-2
CSVVSLEGYTF
TGCAGCGTTGTCAGCCTTGAGGGCTACACCTTC
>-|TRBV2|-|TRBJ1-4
CASSKDSWNEKLFF
TGTGCCAGCAGTAAGGACAGTTGGAATGAAAAACTGTTTTTT
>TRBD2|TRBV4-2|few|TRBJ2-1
CASSQDGSTGGLRNEQFF
TGTGCCAGCAGCCAAGACGGTTCTACGGGGGGTCTGCGGAATGAGCAGTTCTTC
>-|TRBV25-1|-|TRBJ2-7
CASSDQGAYEQYF
TGTGCCAGCAGTGATCAGGGCGCCTACGAGCAGTACTTC
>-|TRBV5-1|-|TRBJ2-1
CASRVRVGAYEQFF
TGCGCCAGCAGGGTTAGGGTCGGTGCCTACGAGCAGTTCTTC
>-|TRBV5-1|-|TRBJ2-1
CASSPVPSSSNNEQFF
TGCGCCAGCAGCCCGGTGCCGTCCAGCTCCAACAATGAGCAGTTCTTC
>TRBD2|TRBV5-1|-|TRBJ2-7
CASAGRAGTYEQYF
TGCGCCAGCGCGGGACGAGCGGGAACCTACGAGCAGTACTTC
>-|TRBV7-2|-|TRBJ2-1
CVSSLREGAGRNEQFF
TGTGTCAGCAGCTTAAGGGAGGGGGCGGGAAGGAATGAGCAGTTCTTC
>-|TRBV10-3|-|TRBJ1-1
CAISATNTEAFF
TGTGCCATCAGTGCGACGAACACTGAAGCTTTCTTT
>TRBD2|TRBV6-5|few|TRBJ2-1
CASSQTSGGAYEQFF
TGTGCCAGCAGCCAGACTAGCGGGGGGGCCTATGAGCAGTTCTTC
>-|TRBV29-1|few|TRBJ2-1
CSVEGRGQPDNEQFF
TGCAGCGTTGAAGGGCGGGGACAGCCGGACAATGAGCAGTTCTTC
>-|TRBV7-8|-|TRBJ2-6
CASGGQGANVLTF
TGTGCCAGTGGGGGCCAAGGGGCCAACGTCCTGACTTTC
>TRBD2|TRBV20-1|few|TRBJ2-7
CSARDLREGPGEQYF
TGCAGTGCTAGAGATCTTAGGGAGGGTCCGGGCGAGCAGTACTTC
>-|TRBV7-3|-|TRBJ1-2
CASSLKSGDTYGYTF
TGTGCCAGCAGCTTAAAATCTGGGGATACCTATGGCTACACCTTC
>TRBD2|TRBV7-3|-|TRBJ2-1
CASSLIPGLLDEQFF
TGTGCCAGCAGCCTAATTCCGGGACTATTAGATGAGCAGTTCTTC
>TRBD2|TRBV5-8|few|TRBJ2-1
CASSLAQKAGGPSYEQFF
TGTGCCAGCAGCTTGGCCCAGAAGGCGGGAGGGCCTAGCTATGAGCAGTTCTTC